This T cell receptor beta chain derives from a study of blood T cell repertoires in COVID-19. Whole-study context: T cells, B-cell-depleted T cells, or PBMCs supplied cDNA or gDNA.

In the original analysis: Scientists estimated how many nucleated cells there were by amplifying reference gene primers. The data were produced by immunoSEQ multiplex PCR, yet TCRdb's version contains in-frame clones alone and is incomplete. V and J calls and clone size come straight from that table; D and trimming were deduced from the DNA. The sample yields about 48,000 clones, roughly 82% seen once. Germline V CDR1 and CDR2: SQVTM, ANQGSEA. CDR3 length: 13 residues. With V trimmed by 3 bases and J by 3 bases, 4 bases remained unmatched. This TCR was sampled from a man aged 35-49 years with acute or convalescent COVID-19. V gene TRBV29-1 combines with J gene TRBJ1-1; TRBD1 agrees at 7 bases. Sequencing was performed on peripheral blood. The CDR3 spells CSVEAQGDTEAFF. The DNA of the CDR3 is TGCAGCGTTGAGGCGCAGGGGGACACTGAAGCTTTCTTT.